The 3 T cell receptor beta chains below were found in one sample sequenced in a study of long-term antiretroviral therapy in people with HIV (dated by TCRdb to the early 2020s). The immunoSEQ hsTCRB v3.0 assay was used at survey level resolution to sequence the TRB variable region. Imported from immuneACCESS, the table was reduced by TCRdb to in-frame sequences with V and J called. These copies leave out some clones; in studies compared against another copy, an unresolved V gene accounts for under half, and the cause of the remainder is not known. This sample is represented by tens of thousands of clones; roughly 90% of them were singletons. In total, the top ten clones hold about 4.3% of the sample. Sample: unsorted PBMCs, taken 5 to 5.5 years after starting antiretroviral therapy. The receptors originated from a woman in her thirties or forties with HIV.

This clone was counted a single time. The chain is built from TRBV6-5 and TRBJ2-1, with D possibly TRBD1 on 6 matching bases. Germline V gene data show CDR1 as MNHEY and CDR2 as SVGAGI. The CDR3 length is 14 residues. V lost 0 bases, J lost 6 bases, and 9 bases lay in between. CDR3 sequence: CASSYSPRGNEQFF. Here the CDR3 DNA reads TGTGCCAGCAGTTACTCCCCCAGGGGCAATGAGCAGTTCTTC.

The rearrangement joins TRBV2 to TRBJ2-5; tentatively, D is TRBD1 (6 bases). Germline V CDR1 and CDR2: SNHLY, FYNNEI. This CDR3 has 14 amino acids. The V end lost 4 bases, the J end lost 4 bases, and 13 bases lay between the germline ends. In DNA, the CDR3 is TGTGCCAGCAGTGTAACAGGGCTATTAGAGACCCAGTACTTC. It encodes CASSVTGLLETQYF.

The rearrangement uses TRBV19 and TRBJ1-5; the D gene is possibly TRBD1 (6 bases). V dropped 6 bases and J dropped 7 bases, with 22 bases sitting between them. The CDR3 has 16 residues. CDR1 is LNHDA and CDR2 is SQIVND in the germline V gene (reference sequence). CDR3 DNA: TGTGCCAGTAGCCCACTCTCCGGGGGCTTGGGGCAGCCCCAGCATTTT. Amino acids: CASSPLSGGLGQPQHF.